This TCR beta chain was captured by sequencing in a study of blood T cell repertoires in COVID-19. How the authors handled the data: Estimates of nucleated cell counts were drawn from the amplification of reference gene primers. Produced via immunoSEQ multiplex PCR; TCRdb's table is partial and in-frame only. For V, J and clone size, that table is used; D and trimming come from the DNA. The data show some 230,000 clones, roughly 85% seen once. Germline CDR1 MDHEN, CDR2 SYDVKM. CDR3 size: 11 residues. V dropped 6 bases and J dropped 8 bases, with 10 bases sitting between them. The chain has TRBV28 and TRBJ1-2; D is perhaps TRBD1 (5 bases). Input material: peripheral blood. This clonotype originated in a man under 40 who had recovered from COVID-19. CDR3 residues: CASRQARGYTF. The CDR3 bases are TGTGCCAGCAGACAGGCTCGGGGCTACACCTTC.